This entry concerns a single TCR beta chain. The target antigen is unknown. The sample is drawn from a study of T cell responses to AZD1222 COVID-19 vaccine. Study summary: Whether given at about 4 or about 12 weeks, second doses were pooled.

Study-wide findings and caveats: All repertoire sampling was performed exclusively after the peak T cell response. In the spike-specific TCR repertoire, nearly half reportedly target unmutated variant regions.

The V end was cut by 4 bases, the J end by 0 bases, with 15 bases between. Germline V gene sequence: CDR1 KGHSH, CDR2 LQKENI. The CDR3 runs to 16 residues. The protocol was immunoSEQ multiplex PCR, while the TCRdb copy is restricted to in-frame clones and leaves out a portion. In the table there are roughly 150,000 clones, 80% to 90% of which are singletons. The source material was peripheral blood, sampled on day 0 of AZD1222 vaccination. V and J are TRBV18 and TRBJ1-1; D might be TRBD1 (6 bases). This sequence originates from an adult in good health. The DNA for the CDR3 is TGTGCCAGCTCACTCCCACTGGGGGGGCTGAACACTGAAGCTTTCTTT. Its protein is CASSLPLGGLNTEAFF. The entire variable domain, with the rest obtained from reference TRBV18 and TRBJ1-1, is as follows: NAGVMQNPRHLVRRRGQEARLRCSPMKGHSHVYWYRQLPEEGLKFMVYLQKENIIDESGMPKERFSAEFPKEGPSILRIQQVVRGDSAAYFCASSLPLGGLNTEAFFGQGTRLTVV.